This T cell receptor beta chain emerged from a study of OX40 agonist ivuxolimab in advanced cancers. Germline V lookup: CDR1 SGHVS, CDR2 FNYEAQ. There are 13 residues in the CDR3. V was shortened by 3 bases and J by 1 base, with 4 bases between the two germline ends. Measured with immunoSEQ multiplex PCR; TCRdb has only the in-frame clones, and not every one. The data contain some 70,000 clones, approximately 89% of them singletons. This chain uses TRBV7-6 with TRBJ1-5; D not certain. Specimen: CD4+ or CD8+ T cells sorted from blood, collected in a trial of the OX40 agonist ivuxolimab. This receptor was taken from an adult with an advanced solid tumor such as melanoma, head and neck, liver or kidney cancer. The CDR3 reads CASSFASNQPQHF. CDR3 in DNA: TGTGCCAGCAGCTTCGCAAGCAATCAGCCCCAGCATTTT. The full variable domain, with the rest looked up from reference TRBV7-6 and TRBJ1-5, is GAGVSQSPRYKVTKRGQDVALRCDPISGHVSLYWYRQALGQGPEFLTYFNYEAQQDKSGLPNDRFSAERPEGSISTLTIQRTEQRDSAMYRCASSFASNQPQHFGDGTRLSIL.